The T cell receptor beta chain described here comes from a study of blood T cell repertoires in COVID-19. CDR1 and CDR2 from the germline V gene are MNHEY and SMNVEV (reference sequence). The junction had 1 base not matched to a gene; V was cut back by 4 bases and J by 6 bases. There are 13 residues in the CDR3. Using immunoSEQ multiplex PCR, the repertoire was profiled, and TCRdb retains in-frame clones only, with some absent. The sample lists fewer than 700,000 clones, less than 90% seen once, with roughly 7.4% in the top ten. Sequenced material: peripheral blood. The chain recombines TRBV27 with TRBJ1-5; TRBD1 aligns across 9 bases. The source of this sequence is a woman aged 45 to 65 with COVID-19, enrolled during active disease. CDR3 DNA: TGTGCCAGCAGTTGGGACAGGGTTCAGCCCCAGCATTTT. This encodes CASSWDRVQPQHF.